The T cell receptor (beta chain) under discussion was sequenced for a study of PD-1 blockade in mismatch repair-deficient tumors (dated by TCRdb to 2016 to 2017). A note on the overall study: Between late 2013 and September 2016, 86 consecutive patients with approximately 12 mismatch repair-deficient cancer types, all previously treated and progressing, were enrolled in the trial. Deep sequencing of TCR CDR3 regions was used to track tumor-associated T cell clones in peripheral blood of patients responding to PD-1 blockade.

The method behind the library was the immunoSEQ multiplex PCR assay. The table comes from immuneACCESS by way of TCRdb, which keeps in-frame sequences with V and J called. Part of the clones is missing from these tables; in studies checked, under half for an unresolved V gene and the rest for unknown reasons. This sample holds 100,000 to 150,000 clones; almost 90% were observed only once. The ten largest account for 12% of the sample. Beyond this particular receptor, the publication reports: Tumor-resident clones, often undetectable in blood before treatment, expanded rapidly after pembrolizumab and then contracted, generally before radiologic responses.

For this clone: Its antigen target is currently unknown. No much larger clonotype is one base removed from it; base qualities were not supplied.

Mismatch repair deficiency in every enrolled patient was established by polymerase chain reaction or immunohistochemistry. TCR sequencing was performed for a few patients who responded to pembrolizumab therapy. In the phase II trial, pembrolizumab PD-1 blockade was tested prospectively in advanced mismatch repair-deficient cancers, no matter which tissue of origin the cancers came from. Peripheral blood T cell samples were collected serially, before PD-1 blockade began and at several time points afterward. Blood sampling times were expressed in weeks after the first pembrolizumab dose. The germline V and J ends show losses of 3 bases and 2 bases respectively, and no gene match explains 7 bases of the junction. Spanning cysteine to phenylalanine, the CDR3 consists of 17 amino acids. CDR3 DNA only is kept here, 51 bases in frame from base 1. CDR1 is given as SEHNR and CDR2 as FQNEAQ, both from the germline V gene (reference sequence).

The V and J genes are TRBV7-9 and TRBJ2-2; TRBD2 fits 9 bases in the junction. Source: peripheral blood, taken 72 weeks after starting pembrolizumab. The sequence was obtained from an adult with mismatch repair-deficient cancer. The CDR3: CASSFPASGVNTGELFF. The nucleotides are TGTGCCAGCAGCTTTCCGGCTAGCGGGGTTAACACCGGGGAGCTGTTTTTT. The CDR3 plus the reference TRBV7-9 and TRBJ2-2 genes for the other parts give the full variable domain: DTGVSQNPRHKITKRGQNVTFRCDPISEHNRLYWYRQTLGQGPEFLTYFQNEAQLEKSRLLSDRFSAERPKGSFSTLEIQRTEQGDSAMYLCASSFPASGVNTGELFFGEGSRLTVL.